This TCR beta chain was identified during a study of glioma-infiltrating T cells after dendritic cell vaccination. Turning to the study itself: Patients received autologous tumor lysate-pulsed dendritic cell vaccination between about 2002 and 2013. Study findings and constraints: Survival was not directly related to TCR clonality in these patients.

Trimming removed 11 bases from V and 5 bases from J, with 18 bases in between. Germline assignment: CDR1 ENHRY and CDR2 SYGVKD. The CDR3 contains 13 residues. Sequencing used immunoSEQ multiplex PCR; TCRdb keeps in-frame clones, though not all of them. The repertoire holds around 92,000 clones, with approximately 84% as singletons. A note on this clone: Its specificity is unknown.

Time point given: after dendritic cell vaccination, including at tumor progression/relapse. Isocitrate dehydrogenase mutation was absent in all glioblastoma patients. PBMC sampling occurred before vaccination, two weeks after the third dose, and at progression. The chain uses TRBV10-3 and TRBJ1-1, with a tentative D call TRBD1 (6 bases). This sample comprised blood, obtained after dendritic cell vaccination. This TCR was sampled from a human donor with glioblastoma. In DNA, the CDR3 is TGTGCCTCTATCGGGGGGGCGCGAACTGAAGCTTTCTTT. It codes for CASIGGARTEAFF.